This T cell receptor beta chain was documented in a study of shared clonotypes between healthy human individuals. Clones were sequenced by immunoSEQ multiplex PCR, and TCRdb holds only the in-frame ones, with some missing. The table shows around 990,000 clones, with 60% to 80% occurring only once. Overall study results and limits: Sharing across four donors was highest in naive CD4 (around 5%) and lowest in memory CD8 (0.4%). What rarefaction showed was incomplete sorted-subset sequencing despite large depth. An expected dependence of interdonor clonotype sharing on sequencing depth was noted.

Looked up from germline, CDR1 is KGHSH and CDR2 is LQKENI. The V gene lost 1 base and the J gene lost 4 bases, with 10 bases spanning the gap. This CDR3 has 14 residues. The split of CD4+ cells yielded CD45RA+ naive and CD45RA-negative memory subsets. This clone showed up just a few times. Antigen: not known. The sequence was collected from a man aged 18 to 35 in good health. Some clones in this sample may be carry-over from other donors' samples. J is TRBJ1-2 and V is TRBV18; no clear D gene. Sequences were obtained from memory CD4+ T cells from PBMCs. The subset denotes: CD45RA-negative fraction. The CDR3 is CASSPLDGPYGYTF. CDR3 sequence (DNA): TGTGCCAGCTCACCACTCGACGGACCCTATGGCTACACCTTC.